Presented here are 25 T cell receptor beta chains from one specimen sequenced in a study of blood T cell repertoires in COVID-19. Data came from immunoSEQ multiplex PCR; TCRdb stores just in-frame clones and leaves some out. The sample lists about 73,000 clones, about four fifths occurring once. The source material was peripheral blood. The receptor set was obtained from an older woman with acute or convalescent COVID-19.

The chain carries TRBV18 and TRBJ2-7, with 8 bases fitting TRBD2. J lost 2 bases, V lost 8 bases, and 17 bases had no gene match. CDR3 length: 17 residues. Germline CDR1 KGHSH, CDR2 LQKENI. The CDR3 sequence: CASAPGVAGGHTYEQYF. CDR3 DNA sequence: TGTGCCAGCGCCCCAGGGGTGGCGGGGGGCCATACCTACGAGCAGTACTTC.

V and J are TRBV27 and TRBJ1-1; D not certain. Trimming took 5 bases from V and 5 from J, leaving 12 bases between them. Germline V gives CDR1 MNHEY, CDR2 SMNVEV (reference sequence). The CDR3 is 13 residues long. In DNA, the CDR3 is TGTGCCAGCAGTGCCATTAGAGGAACTGAAGCTTTCTTT. Its translation: CASSAIRGTEAFF.

The chain recombines TRBV11-3 with TRBJ1-3, with TRBD1 as a possible D gene (5 bases). The CDR3 loop spans 13 amino acids. The V gene's germline CDR1 is SGHNT and CDR2 YENEEA. The ends were cut back, 4 bases at V and 6 bases at J, with 10 bases in the middle. The CDR3 DNA reads TGTGCCAGCAGCTCTCCCAGGGAAAACACCATATATTTT. Its protein product is CASSSPRENTIYF. Complete variable domain (other parts from reference TRBV11-3 and TRBJ1-3): EAGVVQSPRYKIIEKKQPVAFWCNPISGHNTLYWYLQNLGQGPELLIRYENEEAVDDSQLPKDRFSAERLKGVDSTLKIQPAELGDSAVYLCASSSPRENTIYFGEGSWLTVV.

This clone was found a few times. The J gene is TRBJ1-5, the V gene TRBV19; 12 bases fit TRBD1. The CDR3 length is 17 residues. Trimming cost V 8 bases and J 1 base; bases outside gene matches: 9. The germline gives CDR1 LNHDA, CDR2 SQIVND (reference sequence). CDR3 sequence (DNA): TGTGCCAGTTCTCCGGGACAGGGGGCGGAGAGCAATCAGCCCCAGCATTTT. This encodes CASSPGQGAESNQPQHF.

This chain links TRBV10-3 with TRBJ1-1; the match to TRBD1 covers 8 bases. CDR1 and CDR2 (germline): ENHRY, SYGVKD. V lost 6 bases and J lost 11; bases outside the gene matches: 14. This CDR3 comprises 14 residues. CDR3 coding DNA: TGTGCCATCAGCACCCCGGACAGGGCGACAGAGGCTTTCTTT. Translating gives CAISTPDRATEAFF.

The chain couples TRBV28 to TRBJ2-1; 8 nucleotides align to TRBD2. CDR1 is MDHEN, CDR2 SYDVKM, per germline. V was pared by 7 bases and J by 4 bases, with 15 bases of the junction left unmatched. The CDR3 has 17 residues. The CDR3 protein is CASTPGGVSGIYNEQFF. The CDR3 DNA follows: TGTGCCAGCACTCCTGGAGGGGTTAGCGGGATATACAATGAGCAGTTCTTC. The full variable domain, rest sourced from reference TRBV28 and TRBJ2-1, is DVKVTQSSRYLVKRTGEKVFLECVQDMDHENMFWYRQDPGLGLRLIYFSYDVKMKEKGDIPEGYSVSREKKERFSLILESASTNQTSMYLCASTPGGVSGIYNEQFFGPGTRLTVL.

V gene TRBV4-2 combines with J gene TRBJ2-5; TRBD2 matches 9 bases. Trimming at V came to 0 bases and at J to 5 bases, leaving 16 bases not matched to a gene. The germline gives CDR1 LGHNA, CDR2 YNFKEQ. The CDR3 loop spans 19 amino acids. The DNA for the CDR3 is TGTGCCAGCAGCCAAGATAGTATTGGGCTAGCGGGAAACTGGGAGACCCAGTACTTC. Translation gives CASSQDSIGLAGNWETQYF.

The chain is built from TRBV10-3 and TRBJ2-3; 11 bases agree with TRBD2. CDR1 is ENHRY and CDR2 is SYGVKD in the germline V gene. V shed 8 bases, J shed 3 bases, and the junction held 4 bases outside the gene matches. CDR3 length: 14 amino acids. The CDR3 DNA reads as TGTGCCATCCGGCTAGCGGGGGGAACAGATACGCAGTATTTT. Translating gives CAIRLAGGTDTQYF.

The V call is TRBV7-2, the J call TRBJ1-1; D is unclear. The germline CDR1 and CDR2 sequences are SGHTA and FQGNSA. There are 15 residues in the CDR3. The V gene lost 2 bases and the J gene lost 1 base, with 11 bases spanning the gap. CDR3 residues: CASSLRRVQNTEAFF. CDR3 DNA: TGTGCCAGCAGCTTAAGGAGGGTCCAGAACACTGAAGCTTTCTTT.

This clone was recorded only once. The rearrangement uses TRBV10-3 and TRBJ1-3; D possibly corresponds to TRBD1 (6 bases). The length of the CDR3 is 16 residues. The germline V gene has CDR1 ENHRY and CDR2 SYGVKD. The V end was cut by 4 bases, the J end by 2 bases, with 15 bases between. CDR3 sequence: CAISGLAGATGNTIYF. The DNA of the CDR3 is TGTGCCATCAGTGGATTAGCGGGGGCAACTGGAAACACCATATATTTT.

The V call is TRBV15, the J call TRBJ1-2, with 9 bases identical to TRBD1. The junction had 12 bases not matched to a gene; V was cut back by 0 bases and J by 4 bases. The CDR3 sequence is 18 residues long. Germline V gives CDR1 LNHNV, CDR2 YYDKDF (reference sequence). The CDR3, as DNA: TGTGCCACCAGCAGAGATCACGAGACAGGGGGTAGCAGCTATGGCTACACCTTC. Protein: CATSRDHETGGSSYGYTF.

The rearrangement uses TRBV27 and TRBJ2-7; TRBD2 aligns across 8 bases. V lost 5 bases and J lost 5; bases outside the gene matches: 11. The CDR3 totals 15 residues. The germline CDR1 and CDR2 sequences are MNHEY and SMNVEV (reference sequence). The CDR3: CASSLTRGGWDEQYF. For the CDR3, the DNA is TGTGCCAGCAGTCTCACCCGGGGGGGGTGGGACGAGCAGTACTTC.

This clone was picked up one time. The V and J genes are TRBV5-4 and TRBJ1-1, with D possibly TRBD1 on 6 matching bases. Germline V gives CDR1 SGHNT, CDR2 YYREEE (reference sequence). Trimming removed 4 bases at V and 1 base at J, with 11 bases between. CDR3 length: 14 amino acids. DNA for the CDR3: TGTGCCAGCAGCAGAGGACAGAAGAACACTGAAGCTTTCTTT. As protein: CASSRGQKNTEAFF.

The gene calls are TRBV6-2 or TRBV6-3 and TRBJ2-1; perhaps TRBD2 as D (7 bases). The CDR3 is 18 amino acids. V gave up 3 bases and J gave up 6 bases, with 24 bases separating them. Germline V gene data show CDR1 as MNHEY and CDR2 as SVGEGT. CDR3 sequence reads: CASSYWGGGGTFGNEQFF. The DNA for the CDR3 is TGTGCCAGCAGTTATTGGGGGGGCGGCGGGACCTTTGGCAATGAGCAGTTCTTC.

The DNA of the CDR3 is TGTGCCAGCAGGGGACACCTTAGCAATCAGCCCCAGCATTTT. Protein: CASRGHLSNQPQHF. The chain recombines TRBV28 with TRBJ1-5, with D perhaps matching TRBD1 (6 bases). The V end lost 6 bases, the J end lost 0 bases, and 9 bases lay between the germline ends. Per the germline V gene, CDR1 is MDHEN and CDR2 is SYDVKM. The CDR3 extends over 14 amino acids.

The rearrangement uses TRBV6-5 and TRBJ2-1; D perhaps matches TRBD2 (6 bases). The germline gives CDR1 MNHEY, CDR2 SVGAGI. This CDR3 spans 15 amino acids. The V and J ends lost 6 bases and 0 bases respectively, with 12 bases between them. CDR3 in DNA: TGTGCCAGCAGACGCGGGAAGAGCTCCTACAATGAGCAGTTCTTC. It yields the protein CASRRGKSSYNEQFF.

The J gene is TRBJ1-6, the V gene TRBV27; 7 bases are shared with TRBD1. This CDR3 contains 15 residues. V trimming: 2 bases; J trimming: 9 bases; junction bases outside the gene matches: 7. Germline CDR1 is MNHEY and CDR2 is SMNVEV (reference sequence). The CDR3 is CASSLRTGQLSPLHF. The CDR3 DNA reads TGTGCCAGCAGTTTAAGGACAGGTCAACTTTCACCCCTCCACTTT.

This clone showed up just a few times. The V and J genes are TRBV6-6 and TRBJ1-4; 10 bases align to TRBD1. Germline loops: CDR1 MNHNY, CDR2 SVGAGI (reference sequence). The CDR3 sequence is 12 residues long. Germline trimming cut 8 bases from V and 8 bases from J; bases unmatched to any gene: 2. The CDR3 bases are TGTGCCAGCCGGGACAGGGGAGAAAAACTGTTTTTT. Encoded protein: CASRDRGEKLFF.

This CDR3 reads CASTDRGVNQPQHF. CDR3 DNA: TGTGCCAGCACCGACAGGGGAGTCAATCAGCCCCAGCATTTT. The chain has TRBV6-6 and TRBJ1-5, with 8 bases fitting TRBD1. This CDR3 is built from 14 residues. CDR1 and CDR2 from the germline V gene are MNHNY and SVGAGI (reference sequence). Trimming removed 7 bases from V and 3 bases from J; junction bases left unmatched: 5.

V gene TRBV10-1 combines with J gene TRBJ2-7; a possible D gene is TRBD2 (6 bases). The germline V gene has CDR1 WNHNN and CDR2 SYGVQD (reference sequence). Trimming removed 10 bases from V and 3 bases from J, with 19 bases in between. The CDR3 is made up of 14 amino acids. CDR3 nucleotides: TGCGCCACGCCGCTTCTAGCGCAGAACTACGAGCAGTACTTC. It specifies CATPLLAQNYEQYF.

This chain joins TRBV10-3 and TRBJ1-6; D possibly corresponds to TRBD1 (5 bases). CDR1 is ENHRY, CDR2 SYGVKD, per germline. The V end lost 5 bases, the J end lost 0 bases, and 17 bases lay between the germline ends. The CDR3 has 18 residues. CDR3 protein: CAISSGRIQYSYNSPLHF. The CDR3 region has the DNA TGTGCCATCAGTTCAGGGCGAATACAATACTCCTATAATTCACCCCTCCACTTT.

This clone was found a few times. The chain uses TRBV4-2 and TRBJ1-4; 9 nucleotides match TRBD1. Per germline, CDR1 LGHNA and CDR2 YNFKEQ. Trimming at V came to 0 bases and at J to 9 bases, leaving 11 bases not matched to a gene. The CDR3 contains 17 residues. CDR3 protein: CASSQEGVGQGGKKLFF. The CDR3 DNA reads TGTGCCAGCAGCCAAGAGGGGGTGGGACAGGGTGGCAAAAAACTGTTTTTT.

This clone was counted once. This chain joins TRBV6-5 and TRBJ2-7; perhaps TRBD1 as D (6 bases). Germline CDR1 MNHEY, CDR2 SVGAGI. The CDR3 is made up of 14 amino acids. The V gene lost 6 bases and the J gene lost 3 bases, with 15 bases spanning the gap. In DNA, the CDR3 is TGTGCCAGCAGACTACAGGGTAAATTCTACGAGCAGTACTTC. Encoded protein: CASRLQGKFYEQYF.

The genes are TRBV12-5 and TRBJ1-3; D ambiguous. Trimming left V 5 bases short and J 0 bases short, with 8 bases between. The CDR3 contains 14 residues. Germline values: CDR1 LGHNT, CDR2 FRNRAP. The CDR3 coding sequence is TGTGCTAGTGGTAGTAGACTCTCTGGAAACACCATATATTTT. It encodes CASGSRLSGNTIYF.

The gene calls are TRBV2 and TRBJ2-5; maybe TRBD2 (5 bases). CDR3 length: 13 residues. The V gene's germline CDR1 is SNHLY and CDR2 FYNNEI. The germline V and J ends were trimmed by 4 bases and 3 bases, with 9 bases remaining between them. The CDR3 loop is CASSGGLEETQYF. Written as DNA, the CDR3 is TGTGCCAGCAGTGGCGGACTGGAAGAGACCCAGTACTTC.